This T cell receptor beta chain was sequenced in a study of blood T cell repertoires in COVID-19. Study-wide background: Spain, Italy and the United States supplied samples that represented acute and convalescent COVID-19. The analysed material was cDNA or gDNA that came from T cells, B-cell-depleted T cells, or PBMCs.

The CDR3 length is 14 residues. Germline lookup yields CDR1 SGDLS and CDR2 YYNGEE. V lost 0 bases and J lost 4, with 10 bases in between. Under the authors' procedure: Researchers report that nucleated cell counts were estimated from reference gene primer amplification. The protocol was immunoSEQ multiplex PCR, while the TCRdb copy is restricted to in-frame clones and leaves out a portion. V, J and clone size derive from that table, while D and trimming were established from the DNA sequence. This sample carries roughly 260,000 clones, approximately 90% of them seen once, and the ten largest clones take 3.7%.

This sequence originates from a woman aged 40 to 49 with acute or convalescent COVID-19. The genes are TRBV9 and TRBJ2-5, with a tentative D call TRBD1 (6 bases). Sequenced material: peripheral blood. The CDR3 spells CASSVGTVRETQYF. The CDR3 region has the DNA TGTGCCAGCAGCGTAGGGACAGTTAGAGAGACCCAGTACTTC. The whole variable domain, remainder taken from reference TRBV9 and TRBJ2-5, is DSGVTQTPKHLITATGQRVTLRCSPRSGDLSVYWYQQSLDQGLQFLIQYYNGEERAKGNILERFSAQQFPDLHSELNLSSLELGDSALYFCASSVGTVRETQYFGPGTRLLVL.